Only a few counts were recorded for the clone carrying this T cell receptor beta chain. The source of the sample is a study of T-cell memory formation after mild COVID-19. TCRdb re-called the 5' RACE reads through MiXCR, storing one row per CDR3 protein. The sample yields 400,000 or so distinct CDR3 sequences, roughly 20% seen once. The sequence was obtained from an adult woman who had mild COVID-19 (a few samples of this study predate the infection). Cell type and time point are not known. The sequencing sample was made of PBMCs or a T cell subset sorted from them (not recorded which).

The CDR3 protein is CSARASPGQGATEAFF. In DNA, the CDR3 is TGCAGTGCTAGAGCTAGCCCCGGACAGGGGGCTACTGAAGCTTTCTTT. The J gene is TRBJ1-1, the V gene TRBV20-1, with TRBD1 identical over 11 bases. Looked up from germline, CDR1 is DFQATT and CDR2 is SNEGSKA (reference sequence). V shed 1 base, J shed 5 bases, and the junction held 9 bases outside the gene matches. This CDR3 has 16 amino acids.